This TCR beta chain is drawn from a study of T cells after yellow fever vaccination. Study results and caveats: Though weaker, the secondary response peaked faster, on day 5 versus 15. The booster response re-showed most primary clones: more than 95% CD4, 88% CD8. Abundant clonotypes from the bulk population could get into FACS-sorted repertoires as contaminants.

The TCR cDNA carried a universal primer site and UMIs from 5'RACE template switching. TCRdb reprocessed the 5' RACE reads via MiXCR and lists one record per CDR3 protein. There are some 340,000 distinct CDR3 sequences in the sample; approximately 4% occur only once, and just under 25% lies in the top ten. With regard to this clonotype: Its cognate antigen is unknown.

The material was PBMCs, obtained 5 days after the yellow fever booster vaccination. The receptor comes from a man younger than 35 who received the YFV17D yellow fever vaccine.

The CDR3 DNA sequence: TGCGCCAGCAGTTATCGGACAGGGATGATGCTCGAGCAGTACTTC. Protein product: CASSYRTGMMLEQYF. V is TRBV5-1 and J is TRBJ2-7, with TRBD1 matching over 8 bases. The germline V gene encodes CDR1 SGHRS and CDR2 YFSETQ. The J segment lost 6 bases and the V segment lost 5 bases, leaving 13 bases of the junction unmatched. The CDR3 spans 15 residues. The variable domain in full, completed from reference TRBV5-1 and TRBJ2-7, reads KAGVTQTPRYLIKTRGQQVTLSCSPISGHRSVSWYQQTPGQGLQFLFEYFSETQRNKGNFPGRFSGRQFSNSRSEMNVSTLELGDSALYLCASSYRTGMMLEQYFGPGTRLTVT.